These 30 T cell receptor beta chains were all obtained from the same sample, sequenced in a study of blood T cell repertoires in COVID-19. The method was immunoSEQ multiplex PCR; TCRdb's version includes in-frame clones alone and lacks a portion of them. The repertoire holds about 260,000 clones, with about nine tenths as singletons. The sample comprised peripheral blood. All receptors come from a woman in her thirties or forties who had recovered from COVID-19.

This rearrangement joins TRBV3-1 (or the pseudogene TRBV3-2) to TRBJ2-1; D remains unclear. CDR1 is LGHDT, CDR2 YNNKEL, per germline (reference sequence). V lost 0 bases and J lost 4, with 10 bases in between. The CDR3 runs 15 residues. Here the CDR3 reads CASSQEPLDYNEQFF. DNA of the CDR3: TGTGCCAGCAGCCAAGAACCGCTAGATTACAATGAGCAGTTCTTC.

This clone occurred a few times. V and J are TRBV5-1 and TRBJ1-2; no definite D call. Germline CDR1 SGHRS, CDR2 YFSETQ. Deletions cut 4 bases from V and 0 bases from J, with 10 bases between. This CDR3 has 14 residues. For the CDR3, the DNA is TGCGCCAGCAGCAACCGGGATTCTAACTATGGCTACACCTTC. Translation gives CASSNRDSNYGYTF.

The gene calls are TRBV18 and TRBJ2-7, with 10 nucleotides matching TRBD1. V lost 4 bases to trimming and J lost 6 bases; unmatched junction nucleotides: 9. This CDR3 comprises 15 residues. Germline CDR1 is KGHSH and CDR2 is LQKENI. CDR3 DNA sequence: TGTGCCAGCTCACTGCCGGGGACAGGGGTTCCCGAGCAGTACTTC. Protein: CASSLPGTGVPEQYF.

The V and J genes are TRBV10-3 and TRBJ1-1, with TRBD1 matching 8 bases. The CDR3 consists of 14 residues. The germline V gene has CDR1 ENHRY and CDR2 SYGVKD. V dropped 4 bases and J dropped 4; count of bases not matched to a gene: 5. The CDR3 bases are TGTGCCATCAGTGCGACAGGGGAGGTCACTGAAGCTTTCTTT. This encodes CAISATGEVTEAFF.

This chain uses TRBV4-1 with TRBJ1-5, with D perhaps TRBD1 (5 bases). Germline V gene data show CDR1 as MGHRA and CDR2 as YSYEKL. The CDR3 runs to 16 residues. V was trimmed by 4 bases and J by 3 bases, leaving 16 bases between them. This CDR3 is CASSPVQGRNNQPQHF. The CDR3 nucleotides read TGCGCCAGCAGCCCGGTCCAGGGAAGGAACAATCAGCCCCAGCATTTT.

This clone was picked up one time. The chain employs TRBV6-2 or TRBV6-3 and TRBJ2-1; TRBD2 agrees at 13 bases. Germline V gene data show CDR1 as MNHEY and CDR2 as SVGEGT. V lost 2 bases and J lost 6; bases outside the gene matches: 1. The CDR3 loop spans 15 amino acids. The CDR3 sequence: CASSYRTSGGNEQFF. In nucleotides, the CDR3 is TGTGCCAGCAGTTACCGGACTAGCGGGGGCAATGAGCAGTTCTTC.

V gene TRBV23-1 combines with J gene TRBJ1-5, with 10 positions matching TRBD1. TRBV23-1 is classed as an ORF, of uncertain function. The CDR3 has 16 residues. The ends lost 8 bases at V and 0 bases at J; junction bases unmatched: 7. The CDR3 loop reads CASGWDRGVSNQPQHF. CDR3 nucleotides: TGCGCCAGCGGGTGGGACAGGGGAGTTAGCAATCAGCCCCAGCATTTT.

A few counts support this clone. The CDR3 sequence is CASSVSDRPYEQYF. The CDR3 nucleotides are TGTGCCAGCAGCGTGTCGGACAGACCCTACGAGCAGTACTTC. This rearrangement joins TRBV9 to TRBJ2-7, with D possibly matching TRBD1 (6 bases). CDR3 length: 14 residues. With 2 bases removed from V and 2 bases from J, the gap between germline ends came to 11 bases. Germline V gives CDR1 SGDLS, CDR2 YYNGEE.

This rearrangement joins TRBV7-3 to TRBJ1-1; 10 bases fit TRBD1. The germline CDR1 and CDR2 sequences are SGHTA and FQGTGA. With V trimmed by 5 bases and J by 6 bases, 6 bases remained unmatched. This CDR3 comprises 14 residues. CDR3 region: CASSPGTGDAEAFF. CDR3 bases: TGTGCCAGCAGCCCAGGGACAGGGGACGCTGAAGCTTTCTTT.

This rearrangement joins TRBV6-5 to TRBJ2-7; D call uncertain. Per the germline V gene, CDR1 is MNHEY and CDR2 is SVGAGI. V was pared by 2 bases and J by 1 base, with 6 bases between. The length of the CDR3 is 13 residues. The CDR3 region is CASSYTDSYEQYF. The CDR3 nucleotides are TGTGCCAGCAGTTACACTGATTCCTACGAGCAGTACTTC.

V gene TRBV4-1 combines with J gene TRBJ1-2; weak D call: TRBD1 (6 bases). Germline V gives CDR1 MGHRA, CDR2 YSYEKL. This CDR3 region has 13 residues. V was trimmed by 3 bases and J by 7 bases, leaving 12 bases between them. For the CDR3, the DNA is TGCGCCAGCAGCCAGGCGAGGGGGTCTGGCTACACCTTC. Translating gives CASSQARGSGYTF.

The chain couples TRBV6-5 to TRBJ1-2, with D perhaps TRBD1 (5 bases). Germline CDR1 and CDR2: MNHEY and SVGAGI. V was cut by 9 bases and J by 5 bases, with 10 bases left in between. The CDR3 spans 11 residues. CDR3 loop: CASDRGYGYTF. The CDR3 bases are TGTGCCAGTGATCGGGGGTATGGCTACACCTTC.

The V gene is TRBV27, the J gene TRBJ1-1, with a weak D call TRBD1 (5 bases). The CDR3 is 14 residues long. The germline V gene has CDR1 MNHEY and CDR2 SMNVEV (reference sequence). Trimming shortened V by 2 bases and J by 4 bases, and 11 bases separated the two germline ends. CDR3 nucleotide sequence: TGTGCCAGCAGTTTACTAGGGGAGGGCACTGAAGCTTTCTTT. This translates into CASSLLGEGTEAFF.

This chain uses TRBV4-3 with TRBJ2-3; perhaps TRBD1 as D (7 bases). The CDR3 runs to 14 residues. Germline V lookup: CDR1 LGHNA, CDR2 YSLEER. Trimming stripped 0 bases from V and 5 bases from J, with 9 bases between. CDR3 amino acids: CASSQDQGGDTQYF. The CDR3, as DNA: TGCGCCAGCAGCCAAGATCAGGGGGGAGATACGCAGTATTTT.

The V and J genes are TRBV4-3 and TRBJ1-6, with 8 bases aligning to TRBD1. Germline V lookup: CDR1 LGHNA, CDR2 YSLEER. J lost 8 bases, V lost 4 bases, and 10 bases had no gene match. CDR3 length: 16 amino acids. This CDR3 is CASSLSRTGRDSPLHF. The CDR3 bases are TGCGCCAGCAGCCTTTCCCGGACAGGGCGCGATTCACCCCTCCACTTT.

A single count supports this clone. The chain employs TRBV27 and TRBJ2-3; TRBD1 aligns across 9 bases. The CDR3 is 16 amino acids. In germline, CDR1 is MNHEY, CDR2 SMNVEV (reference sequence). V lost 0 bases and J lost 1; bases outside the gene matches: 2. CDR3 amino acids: CASSLSTGGGTDTQYF. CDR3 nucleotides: TGTGCCAGCAGTTTATCGACAGGGGGGGGCACAGATACGCAGTATTTT.

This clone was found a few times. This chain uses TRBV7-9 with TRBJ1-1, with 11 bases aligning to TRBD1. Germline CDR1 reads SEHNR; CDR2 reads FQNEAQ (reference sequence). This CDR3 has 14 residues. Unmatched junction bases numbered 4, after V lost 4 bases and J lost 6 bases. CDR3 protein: CASSWGQGGPEAFF. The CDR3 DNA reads TGTGCCAGCAGCTGGGGACAGGGGGGCCCTGAAGCTTTCTTT.

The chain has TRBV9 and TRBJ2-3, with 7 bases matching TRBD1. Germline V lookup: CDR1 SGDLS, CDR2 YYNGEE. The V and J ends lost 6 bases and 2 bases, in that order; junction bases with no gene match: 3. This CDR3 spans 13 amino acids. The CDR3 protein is CASNRGNTDTQYF. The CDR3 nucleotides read TGTGCCAGCAACAGGGGTAACACAGATACGCAGTATTTT.

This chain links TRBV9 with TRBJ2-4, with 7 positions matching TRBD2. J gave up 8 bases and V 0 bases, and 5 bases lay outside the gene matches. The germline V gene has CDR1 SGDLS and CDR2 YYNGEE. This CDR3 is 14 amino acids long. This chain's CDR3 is CASSVAAGEDIQYF. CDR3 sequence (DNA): TGTGCCAGCAGCGTAGCCGCGGGGGAGGACATTCAGTACTTC.

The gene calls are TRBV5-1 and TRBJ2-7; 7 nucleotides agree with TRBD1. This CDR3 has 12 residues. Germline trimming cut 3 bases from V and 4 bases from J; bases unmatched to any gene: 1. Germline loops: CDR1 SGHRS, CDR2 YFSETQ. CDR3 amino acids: CASSSGGYEQYF. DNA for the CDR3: TGCGCCAGCAGCTCAGGGGGTTACGAGCAGTACTTC. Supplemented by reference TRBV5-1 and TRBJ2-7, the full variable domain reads KAGVTQTPRYLIKTRGQQVTLSCSPISGHRSVSWYQQTPGQGLQFLFEYFSETQRNKGNFPGRFSGRQFSNSRSEMNVSTLELGDSALYLCASSSGGYEQYFGPGTRLTVT.

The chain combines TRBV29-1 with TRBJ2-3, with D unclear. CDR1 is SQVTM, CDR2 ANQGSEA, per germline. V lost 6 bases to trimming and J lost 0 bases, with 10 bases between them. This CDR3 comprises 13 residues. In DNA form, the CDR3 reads TGCAGCGTCCCCTATCCTAGCACAGATACGCAGTATTTT. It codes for CSVPYPSTDTQYF.

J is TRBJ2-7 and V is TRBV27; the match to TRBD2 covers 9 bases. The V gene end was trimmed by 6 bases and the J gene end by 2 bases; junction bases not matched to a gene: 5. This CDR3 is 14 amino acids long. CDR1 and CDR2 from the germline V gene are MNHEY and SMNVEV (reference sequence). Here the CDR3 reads CASRLSGGAYEQYF. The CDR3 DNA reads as TGTGCCAGCAGACTTAGCGGGGGAGCCTACGAGCAGTACTTC.

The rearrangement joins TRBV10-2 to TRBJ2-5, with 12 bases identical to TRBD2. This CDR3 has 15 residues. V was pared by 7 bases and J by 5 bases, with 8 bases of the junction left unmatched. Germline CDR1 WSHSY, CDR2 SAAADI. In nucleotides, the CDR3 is TGCGCCAGCAACCTACTAGCGGGGGGCGGGGAGACCCAGTACTTC. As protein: CASNLLAGGGETQYF.

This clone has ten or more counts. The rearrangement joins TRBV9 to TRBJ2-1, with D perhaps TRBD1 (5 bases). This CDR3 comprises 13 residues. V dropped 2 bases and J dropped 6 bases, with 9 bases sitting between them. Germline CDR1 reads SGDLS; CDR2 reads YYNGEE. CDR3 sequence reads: CASSVGHPNEQFF. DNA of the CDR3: TGTGCCAGCAGCGTCGGACACCCCAATGAGCAGTTCTTC.

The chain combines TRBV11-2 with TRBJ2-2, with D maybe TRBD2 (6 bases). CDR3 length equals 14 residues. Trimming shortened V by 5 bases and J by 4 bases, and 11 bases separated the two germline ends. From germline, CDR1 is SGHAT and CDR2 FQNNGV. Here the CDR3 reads CASSPGLSTGELFF. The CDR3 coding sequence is TGTGCCAGCAGCCCCGGACTATCCACCGGGGAGCTGTTTTTT. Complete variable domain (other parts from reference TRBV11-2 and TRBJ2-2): EAGVAQSPRYKIIEKRQSVAFWCNPISGHATLYWYQQILGQGPKLLIQFQNNGVVDDSQLPKDRFSAERLKGVDSTLKIQPAKLEDSAVYLCASSPGLSTGELFFGEGSRLTVL.

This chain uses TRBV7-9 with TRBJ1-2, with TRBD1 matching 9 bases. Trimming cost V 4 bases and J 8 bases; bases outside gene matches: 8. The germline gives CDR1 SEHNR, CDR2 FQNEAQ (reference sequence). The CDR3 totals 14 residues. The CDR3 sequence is CASSSSGTGQGYTF. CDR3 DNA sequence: TGTGCCAGCAGCTCTAGTGGGACAGGGCAGGGCTACACCTTC.

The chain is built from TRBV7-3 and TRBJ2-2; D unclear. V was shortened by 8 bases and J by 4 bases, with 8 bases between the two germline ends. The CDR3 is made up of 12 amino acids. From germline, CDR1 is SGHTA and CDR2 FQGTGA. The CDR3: CASGQPTGELFF. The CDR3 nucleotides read TGTGCCAGCGGGCAGCCCACCGGGGAGCTGTTTTTT.

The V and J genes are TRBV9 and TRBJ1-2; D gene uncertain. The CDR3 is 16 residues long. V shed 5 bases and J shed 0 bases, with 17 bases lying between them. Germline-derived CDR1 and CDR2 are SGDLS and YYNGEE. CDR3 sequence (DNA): TGTGCCAGCAGTCCTAGGAAGAGGCCCCCTAACTATGGCTACACCTTC. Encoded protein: CASSPRKRPPNYGYTF.

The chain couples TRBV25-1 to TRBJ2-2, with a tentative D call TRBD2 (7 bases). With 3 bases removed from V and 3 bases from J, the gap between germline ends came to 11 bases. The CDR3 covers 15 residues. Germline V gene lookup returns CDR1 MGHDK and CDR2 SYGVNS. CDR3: CASSEGGGDTGELFF. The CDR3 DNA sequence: TGTGCCAGCAGTGAGGGCGGGGGCGACACCGGGGAGCTGTTTTTT.

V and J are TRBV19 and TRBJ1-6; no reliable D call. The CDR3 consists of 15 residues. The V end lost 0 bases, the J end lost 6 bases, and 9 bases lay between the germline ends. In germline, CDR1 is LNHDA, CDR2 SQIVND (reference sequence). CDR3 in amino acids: CASSIELAVNSPLHF. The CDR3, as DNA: TGTGCCAGTAGTATAGAGTTAGCGGTTAATTCACCCCTCCACTTT. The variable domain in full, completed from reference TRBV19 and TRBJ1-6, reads DGGITQSPKYLFRKEGQNVTLSCEQNLNHDAMYWYRQDPGQGLRLIYYSQIVNDFQKGDIAEGYSVSREKKESFPLTVTSAQKNPTAFYLCASSIELAVNSPLHFGNGTRLTVT.